This T cell receptor (beta chain) was sequenced during a study of spatial heterogeneity in lung cancer. Study-level background: There were, on average, more than 8.5 raw-read appearances for each unique TCR and UMI combination.

This clonotype was seen many times. CDR1 and CDR2 (germline): SGHVS, FQNEAQ. V lost 5 bases and J lost 4; bases outside the gene matches: 9. The CDR3 consists of 15 residues. The time point was: sample taken at primary tumor resection. The donors were approximately 70 patients with non-small cell lung cancer that was early-stage and untreated. TCRdb reanalysed the 5' RACE reads using MiXCR and keeps one entry per CDR3 protein. The sample records over 7,000 distinct CDR3 sequences, approximately 9.7% being singletons. Material: normal lung tissue next to the tumor, obtained at surgery. V gene TRBV7-8 combines with J gene TRBJ2-5; TRBD1 matches at 8 bases. The clonotype originates from a male donor with early-stage non-small cell lung cancer. CDR3 residues: CASSAAGGRLETQYF. DNA for the CDR3: TGTGCCAGCAGCGCCGCAGGGGGCAGGTTAGAGACCCAGTACTTC. Combining the CDR3 with reference TRBV7-8 and TRBJ2-5 gives the whole variable domain GAGVSQSPRYKVAKRGQDVALRCDPISGHVSLFWYQQALGQGPEFLTYFQNEAQLDKSGLPSDRFFAERPEGSVSTLKIQRTQQEDSAVYLCASSAAGGRLETQYFGPGTRLLVL.